This TCR beta chain was retrieved from a study of blood T cell repertoires in COVID-19. Background on the study: Sites in the United States, Italy and Spain provided acute and convalescent COVID-19 samples. T cells, B-cell-depleted T cells, or PBMCs supplied cDNA or gDNA.

Followed over time, Seattle patients had been enrolled while infection was active. In the original workflow: Counts of nucleated cells, estimated from reference gene primer amplification, were obtained. TCRdb's table, derived via immunoSEQ multiplex PCR, lists solely in-frame clones and lacks some. From that table come the V and J calls and clone size; the DNA was used to work out D and trimming. Of almost 90,000 clones listed, roughly 91% were seen once; the top ten hold over 6.5%. This receptor was taken from a young man with COVID-19, enrolled during active disease. The material sequenced was peripheral blood.

CDR3 coding DNA: TGTGCCAGCATCGCGGACAATGAGCAGTTCTTC. Protein: CASIADNEQFF. The V and J genes are TRBV2 and TRBJ2-1; no reliable D call. Germline CDR1 is SNHLY and CDR2 is FYNNEI. V lost 7 bases and J 5 bases, leaving 6 bases between the germline ends. The CDR3 extends over 11 amino acids.